This TCR beta chain was observed in a study of cytomegalovirus exposure and HLA in healthy donors. The V gene lost 8 bases and the J gene lost 5 bases, with 12 bases spanning the gap. Germline assignment: CDR1 KGHSH and CDR2 LQKENI. This CDR3 comprises 12 residues. General observations from the study: HLA alleles were associated with 18,000 or so TCR beta sequences in a later analysis at 0.05 false discovery rate.

The count of this clone is one. Its antigen is not known. 60 Vbeta and 13 Jbeta primers were used in PCR. The protocol was immunoSEQ multiplex PCR, while the TCRdb copy is restricted to in-frame clones and leaves out a portion. The sample holds some 120,000 clones, around 75% seen once. This TCR was recovered from a young woman in good health and CMV-seronegative. Material for sequencing was PBMCs. The chain employs TRBV18 and TRBJ1-2; the D gene is possibly TRBD1 (5 bases). As DNA, the CDR3 is TGTGCCAGCGGGGCCGGGTCATATGGCTACACCTTC. Its translation is CASGAGSYGYTF.